This record looks at one T cell receptor (beta chain) sequence and its context. Germline V CDR1 and CDR2: SNHLY, FYNNEI. V lost 6 bases and J lost 3; bases outside the gene matches: 5. This CDR3 is built from 14 residues. Libraries were prepared by immunoSEQ multiplex PCR; TCRdb keeps only in-frame clonotypes and omits some of them. Among 120,000 or so clones listed, more than 70% were seen once. The data originate from a study of blood T cell repertoires in COVID-19. Background on the study: The cDNA or gDNA used as material had been derived from T cells, B-cell-depleted T cells, or PBMCs.

The sequencing input was peripheral blood. The chain combines TRBV2 with TRBJ1-5; 7 bases agree with TRBD1. This clonotype was sampled from a man older than 75 with active or convalescent COVID-19. The CDR3 sequence: CASSVGQNNQPQHF. CDR3 coding DNA: TGTGCCAGCAGCGTGGGACAGAACAATCAGCCCCAGCATTTT.